This T cell receptor (beta chain) was identified in a study of regulatory T cells in long-lasting Graves disease. Stated time point: newly diagnosed GD, antithyroid drugs for less than 3 months. Generation of the TCR library employed RNA extracted from PBMCs. American Thyroid Association guidelines defined how Graves' disease was diagnosed. Library construction for TCR beta used iRepertoire HTBI primers and Arm-PCR of CDR3 regions. In TCRdb, the multiplex PCR reads were re-called with MiXCR into one record per CDR3 protein. This table has hundreds of thousands of distinct CDR3 sequences, 15% to 20% appearing once. CDR1 and CDR2 (germline): MNHNY, SVGAGI (reference sequence). V lost 0 bases to trimming and J lost 7 bases, with 9 bases between them. This CDR3 is built from 14 residues. The sample was also linked to a second study, of T cells in Graves' hyperthyroidism and ophthalmopathy.

This chain links TRBV6-6 with TRBJ1-4; no clear D gene. The clonotype originates from a man between 35 and 55 years old with Graves disease. The specimen was peripheral blood mononuclear cells (PBMCs), collected at new diagnosis, from a patient treated with antithyroid drugs. CDR3 sequence (DNA): TGTGCCAGCAGTTACTCGACGCGGGGTGAAAAACTGTTTTTT. Protein: CASSYSTRGEKLFF.